Below, 30 T cell receptor beta chains from the same sample are listed, as sequenced in a study of early T cells in non-severe SARS-CoV-2 infection. MiXCR, applied by TCRdb to the 5' RACE reads, yields one record per CDR3 protein. Among around 40,000 distinct CDR3 sequences listed, under 8% were seen once. Sequencing used whole blood. Receptors were obtained from an adult who was a healthcare worker with PCR-confirmed SARS-CoV-2 infection or an uninfected control (not recorded which).

This clonotype has just one count. The chain uses TRBV28 and TRBJ2-7; TRBD1 is a possible D gene (6 bases). V dropped 2 bases and J dropped 9 bases, with 29 bases sitting between them. Per the germline V gene, CDR1 is MDHEN and CDR2 is SYDVKM. The CDR3 loop spans 18 amino acids. In DNA form, the CDR3 reads TGTGCCAGCAGTTTAGGGGGCCGTGGTTGGTCTTACCGGGTCAGGCAGTACTTC. Encoded protein: CASSLGGRGWSYRVRQYF.

The table lists this clonotype with a few counts. The chain recombines TRBV5-6 with TRBJ2-7; TRBD1 might be the D (5 bases). The CDR3 totals 12 residues. CDR1 SGHDT and CDR2 YYEEEE come from the germline V gene. V lost 0 bases, J lost 6 bases, and 7 bases lay in between. This CDR3 is CASSLAGLEQYF. As DNA, the CDR3 is TGTGCCAGCAGCTTGGCAGGGCTCGAGCAGTACTTC.

The chain has TRBV20-1 and TRBJ1-5; D unclear. The germline V gene has CDR1 DFQATT and CDR2 SNEGSKA (reference sequence). V shed 1 base and J shed 4 bases, with 5 bases lying between them. This CDR3 is built from 12 residues. The CDR3 loop reads CSARGQNQPQHF. CDR3 DNA sequence: TGCAGTGCTAGAGGCCAGAATCAGCCCCAGCATTTT.

This clonotype showed up many times. The V gene is TRBV20-1, the J gene TRBJ2-3; 8 bases agree with TRBD2. This CDR3 region has 14 residues. V was pared by 3 bases and J by 7 bases, with 9 bases of the junction left unmatched. CDR1 is DFQATT and CDR2 is SNEGSKA in the germline V gene (reference sequence). CDR3: CSARLLREGNTQYF. The CDR3 bases are TGCAGTGCTAGGTTGCTCCGGGAGGGGAATACGCAGTATTTT.

This clonotype has a handful of counts. This chain connects TRBV29-1 to TRBJ2-3, with D unclear. Germline CDR1 reads SQVTM; CDR2 reads ANQGSEA. The CDR3 sequence is 10 residues long. Between the trimmed V and J ends, which lost 4 bases and 3 bases, there was a span of 2 bases. CDR3 DNA sequence: TGCAGCGTTGTGACAGATACGCAGTATTTT. Its translation: CSVVTDTQYF.

This clonotype was recorded at least ten times. The rearrangement links TRBV12-3 or TRBV12-4 to TRBJ2-6; 9 nucleotides align to TRBD1. The CDR3 runs 17 residues. The junction had 7 bases not matched to a gene; V was cut back by 6 bases and J by 1 base. CDR3: CASRWGQGTSGANVLTF. CDR3 nucleotides: TGTGCCAGCAGATGGGGACAGGGAACTTCTGGGGCCAACGTCCTGACTTTC.

In this sample, this clonotype turned up many times. J is TRBJ2-5 and V is TRBV7-6; 8 nucleotides agree with TRBD1. This CDR3 contains 16 residues. Germline values: CDR1 SGHVS, CDR2 FNYEAQ. Trimming removed 0 bases from V and 5 bases from J; junction bases left unmatched: 8. The CDR3 sequence: CASSLANRGIGETQYF. The CDR3 coding sequence is TGTGCCAGCAGCTTAGCGAACAGGGGGATCGGGGAGACCCAGTACTTC.

There are many counts of this clonotype. The chain carries TRBV20-1 and TRBJ2-5; 9 positions agree with TRBD2. The CDR3 totals 14 residues. Germline V lookup: CDR1 DFQATT, CDR2 SNEGSKA (reference sequence). The V and J ends lost 4 bases and 4 bases, in that order; junction bases with no gene match: 7. The chain's CDR3 is CSAIAGAGGETQYF. The CDR3 nucleotides are TGCAGTGCTATAGCGGGAGCGGGGGGAGAGACCCAGTACTTC.

This clonotype was counted ten times or more. The V call is TRBV28, the J call TRBJ2-1; D perhaps matches TRBD2 (6 bases). The CDR3 has 17 amino acids. Germline loops: CDR1 MDHEN, CDR2 SYDVKM. Trimming took off 1 base at V and 10 bases at J, with 23 bases between the two ends. CDR3 residues: CASSLSPRLVVGVEQFF. CDR3 bases: TGTGCCAGCAGTTTATCCCCCCGACTAGTAGTTGGGGTAGAGCAGTTCTTC.

This clonotype was recorded at least ten times. The chain has TRBV20-1 and TRBJ1-1, with 10 bases aligning to TRBD1. The CDR3 is made up of 14 amino acids. V lost 6 bases and J lost 7; bases outside the gene matches: 11. The germline CDR1 and CDR2 sequences are DFQATT and SNEGSKA (reference sequence). CDR3 sequence: CSAIPGTGVIEAFF. In DNA form, the CDR3 reads TGCAGTGCAATACCCGGGACAGGGGTCATTGAAGCTTTCTTT.

The V gene is TRBV5-1, the J gene TRBJ2-3; D call uncertain. The CDR3 extends over 15 amino acids. Germline values: CDR1 SGHRS, CDR2 YFSETQ. The ends were cut back, 3 bases at V and 3 bases at J, with 14 bases in the middle. CDR3 amino acids: CASSSLSSGTDTQYF. CDR3 coding DNA: TGCGCCAGCAGCTCGCTCTCGTCTGGGACAGATACGCAGTATTTT.

This chain connects TRBV18 to TRBJ2-2; D not resolved. The CDR3 length is 13 residues. Trimming left V 1 base short and J 4 bases short, with 4 bases between. Germline lookup yields CDR1 KGHSH and CDR2 LQKENI. As DNA, the CDR3 is TGTGCCAGCTCACCACATGGCACCGGGGAGCTGTTTTTT. Protein: CASSPHGTGELFF. Looking up the rest from reference TRBV18 and TRBJ2-2 gives the full variable domain: NAGVMQNPRHLVRRRGQEARLRCSPMKGHSHVYWYRQLPEEGLKFMVYLQKENIIDESGMPKERFSAEFPKEGPSILRIQQVVRGDSAAYFCASSPHGTGELFFGEGSRLTVL.

This clonotype showed up just a few times. V is TRBV7-9 and J is TRBJ2-3; D is undetermined. CDR1 and CDR2 (germline): SEHNR, FQNEAQ (reference sequence). V lost 2 bases and J 2 bases, leaving 8 bases between the germline ends. The CDR3 is made up of 14 amino acids. CDR3 region: CASSLRKVTDTQYF. In nucleotides, the CDR3 is TGTGCCAGCAGCTTAAGAAAGGTCACAGATACGCAGTATTTT.

This clonotype occurred many times. V is TRBV6-1 and J is TRBJ1-1; D is ambiguous. Germline CDR1 reads MNHNS; CDR2 reads SASEGT. V shed 4 bases and J shed 5 bases, with 11 bases lying between them. The CDR3 has 13 residues. The CDR3 reads CASSVPRLTEAFF. CDR3 nucleotides: TGTGCCAGCAGTGTTCCCCGTTTAACTGAAGCTTTCTTT.

The sample holds a few counts of this clonotype. The chain joins TRBV5-1 to TRBJ2-3; 9 bases align to TRBD2. The CDR3 contains 15 residues. Germline V gene sequence: CDR1 SGHRS, CDR2 YFSETQ. V was pared by 4 bases and J by 6 bases, with 9 bases of the junction left unmatched. The CDR3 region is CASSGLSAGGDTQYF. CDR3 DNA sequence: TGCGCCAGCAGCGGACTCTCAGCGGGAGGCGATACGCAGTATTTT.

This clonotype showed up just a few times. V and J are TRBV2 and TRBJ2-1; no clear D gene. Germline V gene data show CDR1 as SNHLY and CDR2 as FYNNEI. V was shortened by 7 bases and J by 1 base, with 14 bases between the two germline ends. The CDR3 loop spans 15 amino acids. The CDR3 DNA reads as TGTGCCAGCACCACTGGGCTCACGTCCTACAATGAGCAGTTCTTC. This sequence encodes CASTTGLTSYNEQFF.

This clonotype was seen a handful of times. This chain uses TRBV6-2 or TRBV6-3 with TRBJ2-1, with TRBD2 matching 10 bases. This CDR3 has 15 amino acids. Trimming removed 1 base from V and 9 bases from J; junction bases left unmatched: 6. CDR1 is MNHEY, CDR2 SVGEGT, per germline. The CDR3: CASSYYLAGGIEQFF. The CDR3 DNA reads TGTGCCAGCAGTTACTACTTAGCGGGGGGCATTGAGCAGTTCTTC.

This clonotype was seen at least ten times. The chain links TRBV25-1 to TRBJ2-7, with D possibly being TRBD1 or TRBD2 (5 bases each). Trimming left V 10 bases short and J 5 bases short, with 24 bases between. The CDR3 covers 15 residues. Looked up from germline, CDR1 is MGHDK and CDR2 is SYGVNS. The CDR3 spells CATEGEKEVLNEQYF. CDR3 DNA: TGTGCCACTGAAGGGGAAAAGGAGGTATTGAACGAGCAGTACTTC.

This clonotype occurred many times. The J gene is TRBJ2-7, the V gene TRBV11-2, with TRBD2 identical over 7 bases. In germline, CDR1 is SGHAT, CDR2 FQNNGV. The CDR3 contains 17 residues. J lost 1 base, V lost 0 bases, and 9 bases had no gene match. The CDR3 loop reads CASSLDRAGRFSYEQYF. The DNA for the CDR3 is TGTGCCAGCAGCTTAGACCGAGCGGGGCGGTTTTCCTACGAGCAGTACTTC.

In this sample, this clonotype turned up a few times. The chain couples TRBV6-1 to TRBJ2-1; TRBD2 might be the D (5 bases). The V end was cut by 2 bases, the J end by 2 bases, with 13 bases between. CDR3 length equals 16 residues. From germline, CDR1 is MNHNS and CDR2 SASEGT. CDR3 protein: CASSEFGISPYNEQFF. The DNA of the CDR3 is TGTGCCAGCAGTGAATTCGGGATCTCCCCCTACAATGAGCAGTTCTTC.

This clonotype showed up just a few times. This chain connects TRBV28 to TRBJ2-7; TRBD2 matches 14 bases. Per germline, CDR1 MDHEN and CDR2 SYDVKM. CDR3 length: 14 amino acids. V was clipped by 7 bases and J by 6 bases; unmatched bases: 5. As DNA, the CDR3 is TGTGCCAGCACTGGACTAGCGGGAGGATCCGAGCAGTACTTC. Its translation is CASTGLAGGSEQYF.

At least ten counts were recorded for this clonotype. This rearrangement joins TRBV15 to TRBJ2-1; a possible D gene is TRBD1 (6 bases). Trimming took 7 bases from V and 8 from J, leaving 21 bases between them. CDR3 length equals 15 residues. Per germline, CDR1 LNHNV and CDR2 YYDKDF (reference sequence). CDR3 in DNA: TGTGCCACCAAGAGGACAGAGGATCGTCACTATGAGCAGTTCTTC. It translates to CATKRTEDRHYEQFF.

This clonotype was recorded at least ten times. The chain is built from TRBV12-3 or TRBV12-4 and TRBJ2-1; D unclear. The V and J ends lost 5 bases and 5 bases respectively, with 13 bases between them. The CDR3 is made up of 14 amino acids. The CDR3 region has the DNA TGTGCCAGCAGTGCCCCTAGGGTCCACAATGAGCAGTTCTTC. Translated: CASSAPRVHNEQFF.

This clonotype showed up just a few times. This chain joins TRBV20-1 and TRBJ2-7; 8 bases are shared with TRBD2. This CDR3 is 13 amino acids long. The ends lost 4 bases at V and 0 bases at J; junction bases unmatched: 2. CDR1 and CDR2 (germline): DFQATT, SNEGSKA (reference sequence). DNA of the CDR3: TGCAGTGCTATTAGCGGGAACTCCTACGAGCAGTACTTC. It encodes CSAISGNSYEQYF.

The table lists this clonotype with many counts. The gene calls are TRBV18 and TRBJ2-5, with D uncertain. The germline CDR1 and CDR2 sequences are KGHSH and LQKENI. The length of the CDR3 is 14 residues. Trimming shortened V by 3 bases and J by 4 bases, and 12 bases separated the two germline ends. The CDR3 DNA follows: TGTGCCAGCTCACCTGAGGCAGGACGAGAGACCCAGTACTTC. Protein product: CASSPEAGRETQYF. The full variable domain, its missing parts supplied by reference TRBV18 and TRBJ2-5, is NAGVMQNPRHLVRRRGQEARLRCSPMKGHSHVYWYRQLPEEGLKFMVYLQKENIIDESGMPKERFSAEFPKEGPSILRIQQVVRGDSAAYFCASSPEAGRETQYFGPGTRLLVL.

The genes are TRBV11-3 and TRBJ2-5; D is ambiguous. Germline loops: CDR1 SGHNT, CDR2 YENEEA. Trimming shortened V by 4 bases and J by 4 bases, and 16 bases separated the two germline ends. The CDR3 is made up of 15 amino acids. In DNA, the CDR3 is TGTGCCAGCAGCTGGGGTAGGGTAGGTCTAGAGACCCAGTACTTC. Encoded protein: CASSWGRVGLETQYF.

This clonotype was counted at least ten times. The gene calls are TRBV7-6 and TRBJ2-3; tentative D call: TRBD2 (6 bases). This CDR3 region has 15 residues. Germline lookup yields CDR1 SGHVS and CDR2 FNYEAQ. Trimming cost V 2 bases and J 2 bases, with 11 bases left between them. The CDR3 spells CASSLTRDSTDTQYF. DNA of the CDR3: TGTGCCAGCAGCTTAACCCGGGACTCCACAGATACGCAGTATTTT.

This clonotype was seen ten or more times. V is TRBV28 and J is TRBJ2-1; D is unclear. Germline CDR1 MDHEN, CDR2 SYDVKM. The CDR3 loop spans 16 amino acids. V shed 5 bases and J shed 3 bases, with 17 bases lying between them. The CDR3 DNA reads TGTGCCAGCAGTCCCCCAGCACGATCACTCTACAATGAGCAGTTCTTC. This gives the protein CASSPPARSLYNEQFF. The entire variable domain, with the rest obtained from reference TRBV28 and TRBJ2-1, is as follows: DVKVTQSSRYLVKRTGEKVFLECVQDMDHENMFWYRQDPGLGLRLIYFSYDVKMKEKGDIPEGYSVSREKKERFSLILESASTNQTSMYLCASSPPARSLYNEQFFGPGTRLTVL.

This clonotype was seen a few times. This chain connects TRBV21-1 to TRBJ2-1; the tabulated D call, TRBD2, remains unverified against the DNA. TRBV21-1 has pseudogene status. The length of the CDR3 is 14 residues. The CDR3 sequence is CASSKDEGRNEQFF. CDR3 coding DNA: TGTGCCAGCAGCAAAGACGAGGGTAGGAATGAGCAGTTCTTC.

This clonotype showed up many times. The J gene is TRBJ1-2, the V gene TRBV15; D call uncertain. The V end was cut by 0 bases, the J end by 7 bases, with 6 bases between. CDR1 is LNHNV, CDR2 YYDKDF, per germline (reference sequence). This CDR3 is built from 12 residues. DNA of the CDR3: TGTGCCACCAGCAGAGATAGGGCTGGCTACACCTTC. Translated: CATSRDRAGYTF.